This entry describes one T cell receptor (beta chain). Original analysis: Using reference gene primer amplification, nucleated cell counts were estimated. Sequencing was performed with immunoSEQ multiplex PCR; in TCRdb, only in-frame clones are kept and a portion is missing. The DNA gave D and trimming, while V, J and clone size come from that table. The sample carries 75,000 to 100,000 clones, 88% recorded once. The data originate from a study of blood T cell repertoires in COVID-19. Whole-study context: Both acute and convalescent COVID-19 samples were obtained from the United States, Italy and Spain. From T cells, B-cell-depleted T cells, or PBMCs came the material, which was cDNA or gDNA.

Losses at the gene ends were 3 bases for V and 2 bases for J; bases not matched to a gene: 6. The germline V gene has CDR1 SGHKS and CDR2 YYEKEE (reference sequence). The CDR3 is made up of 15 amino acids. The sequence came from a man between 70 and 80 years old with acute or convalescent COVID-19. The chain uses TRBV5-5 and TRBJ1-2; 8 nucleotides agree with TRBD1. Sequenced: peripheral blood. The CDR3 protein is CASSSQRQGNYGYTF. CDR3 in DNA: TGTGCCAGCAGCTCACAGCGACAGGGGAACTATGGCTACACCTTC. The full variable domain, rest sourced from reference TRBV5-5 and TRBJ1-2, is DAGVTQSPTHLIKTRGQQVTLRCSPISGHKSVSWYQQVLGQGPQFIFQYYEKEERGRGNFPDRFSARQFPNYSSELNVNALLLGDSALYLCASSSQRQGNYGYTFGSGTRLTVV.